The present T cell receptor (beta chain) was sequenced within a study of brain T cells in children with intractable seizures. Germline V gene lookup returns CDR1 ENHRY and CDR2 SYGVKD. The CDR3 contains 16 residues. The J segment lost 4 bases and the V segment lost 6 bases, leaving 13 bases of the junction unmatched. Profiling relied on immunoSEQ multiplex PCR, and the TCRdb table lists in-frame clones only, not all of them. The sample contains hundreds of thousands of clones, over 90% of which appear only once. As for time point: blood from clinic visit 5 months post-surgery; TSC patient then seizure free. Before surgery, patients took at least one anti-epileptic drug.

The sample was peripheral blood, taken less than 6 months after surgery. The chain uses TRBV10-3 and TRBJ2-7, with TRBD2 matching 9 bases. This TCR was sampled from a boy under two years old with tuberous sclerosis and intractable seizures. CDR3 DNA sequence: TGTGCCATCAGCAGGACTAGCGCCGGGCCTCAGTACGAGCAGTACTTC. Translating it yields CAISRTSAGPQYEQYF.